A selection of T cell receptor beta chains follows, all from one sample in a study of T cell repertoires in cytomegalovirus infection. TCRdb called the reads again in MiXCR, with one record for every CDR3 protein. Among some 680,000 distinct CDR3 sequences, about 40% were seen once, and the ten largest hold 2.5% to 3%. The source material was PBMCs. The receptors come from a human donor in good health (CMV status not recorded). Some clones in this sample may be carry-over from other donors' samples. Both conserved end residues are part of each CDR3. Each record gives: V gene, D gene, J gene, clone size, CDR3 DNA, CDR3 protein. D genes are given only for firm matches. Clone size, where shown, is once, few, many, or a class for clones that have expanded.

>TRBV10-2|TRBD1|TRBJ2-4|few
TGCGCCAGCTTTACAGACCAGGGGGTGGGAAACATTCAGTACTTC
CASFTDQGVGNIQYF
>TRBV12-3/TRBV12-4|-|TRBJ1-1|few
TGTGCCAGCAGTTTGATGGAGAACACTGAAGCTTTCTTT
CASSLMENTEAFF
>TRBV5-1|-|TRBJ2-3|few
TGCGCCAGCAAGACGTGGTCCGACACAGATACGCAGTATTTT
CASKTWSDTDTQYF
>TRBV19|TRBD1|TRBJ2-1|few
TGTGCCAGTAGTGCGTCCGGGACAGGGGGATTCAATGAGCAGTTCTTC
CASSASGTGGFNEQFF
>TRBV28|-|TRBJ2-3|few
TGTGCCAGCAGTTTGTCCGGGGTAAATACGCAGTATTTT
CASSLSGVNTQYF
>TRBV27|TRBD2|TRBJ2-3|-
TGTGCCAGCAGTTCTATCTCTAGCGGGGGGTGGACAGATACGCAGTATTTT
CASSSISSGGWTDTQYF
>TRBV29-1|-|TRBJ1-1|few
TGCAGCGTTGAAGCATCAAACACTGAAGCTTTCTTT
CSVEASNTEAFF
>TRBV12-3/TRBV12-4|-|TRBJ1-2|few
TGTGCCAGCAGTTTGCGGGGGGCTATGGGTGGCTACACCTTC
CASSLRGAMGGYTF
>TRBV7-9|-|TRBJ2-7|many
TGTGCCAGCAGCGCAGGGGACGACTACGAGCAGTACTTC
CASSAGDDYEQYF
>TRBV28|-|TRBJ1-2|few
TGTGCCAGCAGTTTTACAGGGCACCATGGCTACACCTTC
CASSFTGHHGYTF
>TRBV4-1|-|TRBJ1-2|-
TGCGCCAGCAGCCCCCGCGAGGGGCCAGCCTATGGCTACACCTTC
CASSPREGPAYGYTF
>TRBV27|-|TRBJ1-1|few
TGTGCCAGCAGTTTAGTGGTGCCCATTGGCGGTGAAGCTTTCTTT
CASSLVVPIGGEAFF
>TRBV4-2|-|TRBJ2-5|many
TGTGCCAGCAGCCACGACTTAAGAGGGGAGACCCAGTACTTC
CASSHDLRGETQYF
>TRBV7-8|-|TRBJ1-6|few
TGTGCCAGCAGCTTAGGAGGGGGGGATAGGTCACCCCTCCACTTT
CASSLGGGDRSPLHF
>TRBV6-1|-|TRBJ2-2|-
TGTGCCAGTGACTTCTCGAACACCGGGGAGCTGTTTTTT
CASDFSNTGELFF
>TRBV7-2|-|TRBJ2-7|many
TGTGCCAGCAGTATCCTCGGACAGACCTCCTACGAGCAGTACTTC
CASSILGQTSYEQYF